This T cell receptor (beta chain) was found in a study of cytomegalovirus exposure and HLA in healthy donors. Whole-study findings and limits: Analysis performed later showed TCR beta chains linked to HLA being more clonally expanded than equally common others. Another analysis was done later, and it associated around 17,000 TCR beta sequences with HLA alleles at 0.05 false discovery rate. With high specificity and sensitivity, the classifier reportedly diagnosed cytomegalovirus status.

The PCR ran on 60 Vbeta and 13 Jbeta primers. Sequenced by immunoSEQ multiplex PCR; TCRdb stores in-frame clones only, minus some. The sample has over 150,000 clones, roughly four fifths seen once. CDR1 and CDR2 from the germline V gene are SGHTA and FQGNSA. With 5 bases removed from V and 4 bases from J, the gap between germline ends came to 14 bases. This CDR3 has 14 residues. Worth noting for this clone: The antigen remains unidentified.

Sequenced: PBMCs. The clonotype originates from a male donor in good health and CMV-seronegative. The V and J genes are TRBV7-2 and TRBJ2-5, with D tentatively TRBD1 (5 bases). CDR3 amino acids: CASSTRQTGETQYF. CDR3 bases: TGTGCCAGCAGCACGCGACAGACCGGAGAGACCCAGTACTTC.